Below, one T cell receptor (beta chain) is given with its context. What it binds is not known. The CDR3 has 15 amino acids. Between the trimmed V and J ends, which lost 2 bases and 3 bases, there was a span of 14 bases. Germline V lookup: CDR1 SGHDN, CDR2 FVKESK. TCRdb independently ran MiXCR on the reads; one entry per CDR3 protein. The data hold about 830,000 distinct CDR3 sequences, with approximately 32% observed a single time. The data belong to a study of T cell repertoires in cytomegalovirus infection. Study-wide results and caveats: Frequencies of public TCR beta families were cumulated, and this identified carriers of CMV plus the relevant HLA. The ex vivo response showed dominance by HLA-C-restricted CMV-specific TCR beta clonotypes.

V usage is TRBV14 and J usage is TRBJ2-7, with D perhaps TRBD1 (5 bases). This sequence was found in a human donor in good health (CMV status not recorded). Some clones in this sample may be carry-over from other donors' samples. The specimen comprised cultured CD8+ T cells from PBMCs, sampled from culture after CMV antigen stimulation. The CDR3 reads CASSQPTDSLYEQYF. In DNA form, the CDR3 reads TGTGCCAGCAGCCAACCGACAGATTCCCTCTACGAGCAGTACTTC.